The 18 T cell receptor beta chains reported below all come from one sample, sequenced in a study of T-cell memory formation after mild COVID-19 (dated by TCRdb to about 2021). Library creation used 5' RACE. Instrument on record: Illumina NovaSeq 6000. Starting from the raw public reads, TCRdb applied fastp trimming at Q25, assembled clones with MiXCR and retained in-frame beta chains. Entries that share a CDR3 protein sequence are merged under the most common genes and DNA. This sample gives around 400,000 distinct CDR3 sequences in total; approximately 24% of them show up just once. The top ten clones comprise roughly 8.9% of the sample. The sample taken for sequencing was PBMCs or a T cell subset sorted from them (not recorded which). The receptors shown here come from an adult woman who had mild COVID-19 (a few samples of this study predate the infection). The sample titles of this study are shuffled in the database, so cell type and time point are left out; the donor was told from shared clones.

The genes are TRBV20-1 and TRBJ1-2, with D possibly TRBD1 on 6 matching bases. The V and J ends lost 1 base and 7 bases respectively, with 16 bases between them. Germline V lookup: CDR1 DFQATT, CDR2 SNEGSKA (reference sequence). This CDR3 is built from 14 residues. In DNA form, the CDR3 reads TGCAGTGCTAGAGCCTCGCGGGGGGCCGGTGGCTACACCTTC. Protein product: CSARASRGAGGYTF.

This clonotype was detected a few times. The V and J genes are TRBV18 and TRBJ2-5; the D is unclear. The CDR3 loop spans 11 amino acids. V dropped 5 bases and J dropped 3 bases, with 4 bases sitting between them. Germline V gene sequence: CDR1 KGHSH, CDR2 LQKENI. This CDR3 reads CASSNEETQYF. The DNA for the CDR3 is TGTGCCAGCTCAAATGAAGAGACCCAGTACTTC.

This clonotype was observed a few times. The V and J genes are TRBV5-6 and TRBJ2-7; 8 bases line up with TRBD1. The V gene's germline CDR1 is SGHDT and CDR2 YYEEEE. V shed 7 bases, J shed 7 bases, and the junction held 10 bases outside the gene matches. This CDR3 has 13 amino acids. The CDR3 DNA reads as TGTGCCAGCCTACGGCAGGGGGCGGAGGAGCAGTACTTC. Residues: CASLRQGAEEQYF.

This clonotype was counted only a few times. The V and J genes are TRBV11-2 and TRBJ2-1; TRBD1 matches 9 bases. This CDR3 has 14 residues. The germline V gene encodes CDR1 SGHAT and CDR2 FQNNGV. Losses at the gene ends were 4 bases for V and 6 bases for J; bases not matched to a gene: 4. The CDR3 DNA follows: TGTGCCAGCAGCTCTAGGACAGGGGTCAATGAGCAGTTCTTC. This sequence encodes CASSSRTGVNEQFF. Combining the CDR3 with reference TRBV11-2 and TRBJ2-1 gives the whole variable domain EAGVAQSPRYKIIEKRQSVAFWCNPISGHATLYWYQQILGQGPKLLIQFQNNGVVDDSQLPKDRFSAERLKGVDSTLKIQPAKLEDSAVYLCASSSRTGVNEQFFGPGTRLTVL.

For the CDR3, the DNA is TGTGCCAGCAGCTTAGTTCCGGGGATCAATCAGCCCCAGCATTTT. Protein: CASSLVPGINQPQHF. The chain couples TRBV11-2 to TRBJ1-5; D remains ambiguous. Germline values: CDR1 SGHAT, CDR2 FQNNGV. Trimming took 1 base from V and 3 from J, leaving 10 bases between them. CDR3 length: 15 amino acids.

This clonotype was detected many times. V is TRBV11-2 and J is TRBJ1-1; D ambiguous. The CDR3 consists of 12 residues. Trimming removed 0 bases from V and 2 bases from J, with 1 base in between. CDR1 is SGHAT and CDR2 is FQNNGV in the germline V gene. CDR3 amino acids: CASSLDNTEAFF. CDR3 coding DNA: TGTGCCAGCAGCTTAGACAACACTGAAGCTTTCTTT.

The chain carries TRBV9 and TRBJ2-7, with TRBD1 matching over 11 bases. This CDR3 is built from 17 residues. Germline CDR1 is SGDLS and CDR2 is YYNGEE. V was pared by 4 bases and J by 4 bases, with 13 bases of the junction left unmatched. CDR3 sequence reads: CASSPQTGQGASYEQYF. CDR3 nucleotide sequence: TGTGCCAGCAGCCCACAGACTGGACAGGGGGCTTCGTACGAGCAGTACTTC.

The chain combines TRBV19 with TRBJ1-6; maybe TRBD1 (5 bases). The CDR3 contains 14 residues. Germline V lookup: CDR1 LNHDA, CDR2 SQIVND (reference sequence). V lost 6 bases and J 10 bases, leaving 16 bases between the germline ends. As DNA, the CDR3 is TGTGCCAGTAGCCTTCAGGGTGATGGATCACCCCTCCACTTT. It specifies CASSLQGDGSPLHF.

The chain links TRBV5-1 to TRBJ1-1; TRBD1 aligns across 7 bases. This CDR3 has 13 amino acids. J lost 4 bases, V lost 4 bases, and 4 bases had no gene match. Germline CDR1 is SGHRS and CDR2 is YFSETQ. CDR3 nucleotide sequence: TGCGCCAGCAGCATGGACAGGTTCACTGAAGCTTTCTTT. Encoded protein: CASSMDRFTEAFF.

This clonotype showed up just a few times. The V and J genes are TRBV7-2 and TRBJ2-1; TRBD2 agrees at 8 bases. The CDR3 length is 16 residues. Germline V gives CDR1 SGHTA, CDR2 FQGNSA. J was trimmed by 5 bases and V by 1 base; bases with no gene match: 7. This chain's CDR3 is CASSLGGGRLDNEQFF. The DNA of the CDR3 is TGTGCCAGCAGCTTAGGGGGCGGGAGGCTCGACAATGAGCAGTTCTTC. Full variable domain (rest looked up from reference TRBV7-2 and TRBJ2-1): GAGVSQSPSNKVTEKGKDVELRCDPISGHTALYWYRQSLGQGLEFLIYFQGNSAPDKSGLPSDRFSAERTGGSVSTLTIQRTQQEDSAVYLCASSLGGGRLDNEQFFGPGTRLTVL.

This chain connects TRBV5-1 to TRBJ1-1, with D possibly TRBD1 on 6 matching bases. This CDR3 spans 13 amino acids. Germline loops: CDR1 SGHRS, CDR2 YFSETQ. V shed 7 bases and J shed 1 base, with 11 bases lying between them. The DNA of the CDR3 is TGCGCCAGCCGGGACACCCGGAACACTGAAGCTTTCTTT. Translation: CASRDTRNTEAFF.

CDR3 sequence reads: CATSRNRGVTSGNTIYF. The CDR3 DNA is TGTGCCACCAGCAGGAACAGGGGGGTAACCTCTGGAAACACCATATATTTT. The chain combines TRBV15 with TRBJ1-3; 8 bases line up with TRBD1. The V gene's germline CDR1 is LNHNV and CDR2 YYDKDF (reference sequence). J lost 0 bases, V lost 3 bases, and 7 bases had no gene match. The CDR3 consists of 17 residues.

This clonotype has just a few counts. V gene TRBV5-4 combines with J gene TRBJ2-5; D possibly matches TRBD1 or TRBD2 (5 bases each). This CDR3 spans 13 amino acids. The germline V gene encodes CDR1 SGHNT and CDR2 YYREEE (reference sequence). V gave up 3 bases and J gave up 5 bases, with 11 bases separating them. CDR3 coding DNA: TGTGCCAGCAGCTGGGACGATGGTGAGACCCAGTACTTC. Its protein product is CASSWDDGETQYF.

The rearrangement links TRBV21-1 to TRBJ2-3. TRBV21-1 is marked as a pseudogene. The CDR3 sequence is 15 residues long. The CDR3 DNA reads as TGTGCCAGCAGCAAAGAATGCCAAAACACAGATACGCAGTATTTT. It yields the protein CASSKECQNTDTQYF.

This clonotype was seen ten or more times. The gene calls are TRBV4-1 and TRBJ1-3; D gene unclear. The CDR3 length is 14 residues. Germline CDR1 is MGHRA and CDR2 is YSYEKL. V shed 0 bases and J shed 3 bases, with 6 bases lying between them. CDR3 in DNA: TGCGCCAGCAGCCAAGAAGGGAGTGGAAACACCATATATTTT. Its translation: CASSQEGSGNTIYF.

This clonotype was detected a few times. The chain combines TRBV6-2 or TRBV6-3 with TRBJ1-2, with D unresolved. The CDR3 loop spans 12 amino acids. Germline lookup yields CDR1 MNHEY and CDR2 SVGEGT. Trimming cost V 7 bases and J 8 bases, with 14 bases left between them. CDR3 loop: CASTNDRGGYTF. DNA of the CDR3: TGTGCCAGCACTAACGACCGAGGGGGCTACACCTTC.

The chain has TRBV15 and TRBJ2-1, with 8 bases matching TRBD2. Per the germline V gene, CDR1 is LNHNV and CDR2 is YYDKDF (reference sequence). The CDR3 is made up of 17 amino acids. The junction had 10 bases not matched to a gene; V was cut back by 1 base and J by 5 bases. The CDR3 here is CATSRVLTSERNNEQFF. The CDR3, as DNA: TGTGCCACCAGCAGAGTTCTGACTAGCGAGCGGAACAATGAGCAGTTCTTC.

CDR3 sequence (DNA): TGTGCCAGCGAGGCTGGGGCCAACGTCCTGACTTTC. Residues: CASEAGANVLTF. The J gene is TRBJ2-6, the V gene TRBV4-2; unclear D gene. The V gene's germline CDR1 is LGHNA and CDR2 YNFKEQ. Trimming left V 8 bases short and J 2 bases short, with 4 bases between. The CDR3 extends over 12 amino acids.